This T cell receptor (beta chain) was sequenced in a study of T cell responses to AZD1222 COVID-19 vaccine. Overall study context: Samples with a second dose at about 4 or about 12 weeks were pooled together.

Only in-frame clones appear in the TCRdb table, and some are missing; sequencing was by immunoSEQ multiplex PCR. The sample lists about 150,000 clones; approximately 94% were seen once. The receptor was isolated from an adult in good health. The source material was peripheral blood, sampled on day 0 of AZD1222 vaccination.

The CDR3 is CASSLEGRPSGNTIYF. The CDR3 DNA sequence: TGTGCCAGCAGCTTAGAAGGGCGCCCCTCTGGAAACACCATATATTTT. The V and J genes are TRBV7-8 and TRBJ1-3, with D unresolved. Trimming stripped 1 base from V and 0 bases from J, with 10 bases between. Germline V gene lookup returns CDR1 SGHVS and CDR2 FQNEAQ. The CDR3 extends over 16 amino acids.